This is a list of T cell receptor beta chains from one sample in a study of blood T cell repertoires in COVID-19. Sequencing was performed with immunoSEQ multiplex PCR; in TCRdb, only in-frame clones are kept and a portion is missing. The data hold roughly 100,000 clones, with around four fifths observed a single time. The sequenced material came from peripheral blood. These receptors were collected from a man aged 55 to 70 with acute or convalescent COVID-19. CDR3s include the opening cysteine and the closing phenylalanine or tryptophan. D genes are given only for firm matches. Where a row states a size, it is once, few, many or the class of an expanded clone; other rows omit it.

>TRBJ2-1|NA|TRBV10-3|NA
CAISFAGVNEQFF
TGTGCCATCAGTTTCGCCGGGGTTAATGAGCAGTTCTTC
>TRBJ2-7|TRBD1|TRBV2|NA
CASKGTGGYEQYF
TGTGCCAGCAAAGGGACAGGGGGTTACGAGCAGTACTTC
>TRBJ1-1|TRBD1|TRBV10-3|NA
CAISFTGANTEAFF
TGTGCCATCAGCTTTACAGGGGCGAACACTGAAGCTTTCTTT
>TRBJ2-2|TRBD2|TRBV9|NA
CASTLADTGELFF
TGTGCCAGCACTCTAGCGGACACCGGGGAGCTGTTTTTT
>TRBJ1-1|NA|TRBV27|NA
CASSLRAGWNTEAFF
TGTGCCAGCAGCCTGCGGGCGGGGTGGAACACTGAAGCTTTCTTT
>TRBJ2-3|TRBD2|TRBV9|few
CASSVAGEGQVTQYF
TGTGCCAGCAGCGTAGCTGGGGAGGGCCAAGTTACGCAGTATTTT
>TRBJ1-2|TRBD1|TRBV3-1/TRBV3-2|NA
CASSDGAGGQGHYGYTF
TGTGCCAGCAGTGATGGCGCGGGGGGACAGGGGCACTATGGCTACACCTTC
>TRBJ2-1|TRBD2|TRBV7-3|NA
CASVAGVENEQFF
TGTGCCAGCGTCGCGGGAGTGGAGAATGAGCAGTTCTTC
>TRBJ2-3|TRBD2|TRBV11-2|NA
CASSLISAGATDTQYF
TGTGCCAGCAGCTTAATATCGGCGGGAGCCACAGATACGCAGTATTTT
>TRBJ1-4|TRBD1|TRBV25-1|NA
CASSDVAGTGSEKLFF
TGTGCCAGCAGTGACGTCGCCGGGACAGGGAGTGAAAAACTGTTTTTT
>TRBJ1-1|NA|TRBV7-3|NA
CASSSGGSTEAFF
TGTGCCAGCAGTTCTGGGGGGAGCACTGAAGCTTTCTTT
>TRBJ1-1|TRBD1|TRBV5-5|once
CASSLGDRGTEAFF
TGTGCCAGCAGCTTGGGGGACAGGGGGACTGAAGCTTTCTTT
>TRBJ2-1|NA|TRBV5-1|NA
CASSETASSSHEQFF
TGCGCCAGCAGCGAGACTGCCTCTTCATCCCATGAGCAGTTCTTC
>TRBJ2-3|TRBD2|TRBV12-5|NA
CASGRATSGTDTQYF
TGTGCTAGTGGTCGCGCGACTAGCGGCACAGATACGCAGTATTTT
>TRBJ1-1|TRBD1|TRBV6-5|NA
CASNHRGQMNTEAFF
TGTGCCAGCAACCACAGGGGGCAGATGAACACTGAAGCTTTCTTT
>TRBJ2-7|NA|TRBV4-1|NA
CASSQDPVKSYEQYF
TGCGCCAGCAGCCAAGATCCAGTAAAAAGTTACGAGCAGTACTTC